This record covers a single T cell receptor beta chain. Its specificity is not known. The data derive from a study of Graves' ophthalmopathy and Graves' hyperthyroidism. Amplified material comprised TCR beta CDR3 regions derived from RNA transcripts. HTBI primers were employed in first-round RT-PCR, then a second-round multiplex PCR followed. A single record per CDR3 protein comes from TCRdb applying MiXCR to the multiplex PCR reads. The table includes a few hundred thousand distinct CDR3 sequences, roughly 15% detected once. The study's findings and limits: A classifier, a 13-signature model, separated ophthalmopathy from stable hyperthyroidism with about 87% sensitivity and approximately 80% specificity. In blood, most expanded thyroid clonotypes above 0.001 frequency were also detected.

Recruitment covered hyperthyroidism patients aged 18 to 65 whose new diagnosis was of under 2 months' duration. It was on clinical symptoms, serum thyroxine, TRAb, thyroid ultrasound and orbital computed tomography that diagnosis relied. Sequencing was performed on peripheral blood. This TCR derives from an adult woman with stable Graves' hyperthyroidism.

The DNA of the CDR3 is TGTGCCAGCAGCCCAACAAGGACTGATACGCAGTATTTT. This codes for CASSPTRTDTQYF. The chain employs TRBV7-3 and TRBJ2-3, with D perhaps TRBD2 (5 bases). The CDR3 length is 13 residues. Germline V lookup: CDR1 SGHTA, CDR2 FQGTGA. The germline V and J ends were trimmed by 5 bases and 6 bases, with 12 bases remaining between them.